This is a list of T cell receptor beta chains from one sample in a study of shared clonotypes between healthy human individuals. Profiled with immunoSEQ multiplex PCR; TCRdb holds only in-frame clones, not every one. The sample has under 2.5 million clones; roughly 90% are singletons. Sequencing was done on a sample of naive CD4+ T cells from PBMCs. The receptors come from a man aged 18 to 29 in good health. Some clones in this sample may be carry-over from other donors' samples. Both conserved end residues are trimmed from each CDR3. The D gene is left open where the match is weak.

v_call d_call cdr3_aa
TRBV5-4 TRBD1 ASMRQGPPYEQY
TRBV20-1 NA SASISGAF
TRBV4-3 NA ASSQGPGNTGELF
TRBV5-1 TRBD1 ASSPQTGIVHGYT
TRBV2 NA ASRGTGNQPQH
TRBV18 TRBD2 ASSPKSRTSGLYLQETQY
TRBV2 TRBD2 ASSRGLAEGYEQY
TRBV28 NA ASSLDGEATEAF
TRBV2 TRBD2 ASSEWREADTQY
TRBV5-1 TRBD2 ASSRLAGSTDTQY
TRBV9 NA ASSLIRDAQGFDT
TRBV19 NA ASSSPGTSNQPQH
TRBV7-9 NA ASSSTGLDTEAF
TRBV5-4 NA ASSSTIWNPQETQY
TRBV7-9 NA ASSLDGTNEAF
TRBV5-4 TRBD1 ASSEQGARTGKLF
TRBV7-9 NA ASSSILVQEGAF
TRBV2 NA ASGGQGPYGYT
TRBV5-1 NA ASSPLIGYEQY
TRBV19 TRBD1 ASSWDRADTGELF